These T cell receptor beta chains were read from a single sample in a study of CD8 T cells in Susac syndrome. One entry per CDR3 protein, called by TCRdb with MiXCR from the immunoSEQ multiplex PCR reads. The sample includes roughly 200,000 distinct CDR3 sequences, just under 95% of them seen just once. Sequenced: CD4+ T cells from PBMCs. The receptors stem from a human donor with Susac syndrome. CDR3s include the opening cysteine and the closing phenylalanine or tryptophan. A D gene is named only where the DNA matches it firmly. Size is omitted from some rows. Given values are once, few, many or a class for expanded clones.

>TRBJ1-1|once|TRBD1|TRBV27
CASSLYRGSEAFF
TGTGCCAGCAGTTTATACAGGGGATCTGAAGCTTTCTTT
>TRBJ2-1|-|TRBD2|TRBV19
CASSIRTSGSNEQFF
TGTGCCAGTAGTATTCGGACTAGCGGGTCCAATGAGCAGTTCTTC
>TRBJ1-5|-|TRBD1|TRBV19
CASSGTGGNQPQHF
TGTGCCAGTAGTGGGACAGGGGGGAATCAGCCCCAGCATTTT
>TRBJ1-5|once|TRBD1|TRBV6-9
CASSYSPDREWDKPRHF
TGTGCCAGCAGTTATTCCCCGGACAGGGAGTGGGACAAGCCCCGGCATTTT
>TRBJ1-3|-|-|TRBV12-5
CASGPPSSGNTIYF
TGTGCTAGTGGCCCTCCGAGCTCTGGAAACACCATATATTTT
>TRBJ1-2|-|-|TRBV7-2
CASSQTVGYTF
TGTGCCAGCAGCCAGACAGTTGGCTACACCTTC
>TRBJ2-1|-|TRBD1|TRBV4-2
CASSQEGGIDEQFF
TGTGCCAGCAGCCAAGAAGGGGGCATTGACGAGCAGTTCTTC
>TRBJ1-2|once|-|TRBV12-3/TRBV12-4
CASSLSLGGIYGYTF
TGTGCCAGCAGTTTGTCTTTGGGGGGCATCTATGGCTACACCTTC
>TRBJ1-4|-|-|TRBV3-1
CASKHTQRPGKLFF
TGTGCCAGCAAACATACTCAGAGACCGGGAAAACTGTTTTTT
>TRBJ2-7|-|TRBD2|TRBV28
CASSTPSGSYEQYF
TGTGCCAGCAGTACCCCTAGCGGGAGCTACGAGCAGTACTTC
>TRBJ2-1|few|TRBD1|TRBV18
CASSLGQGGVNEQFF
TGTGCCAGCTCACTCGGACAGGGTGGAGTAAATGAGCAGTTCTTC
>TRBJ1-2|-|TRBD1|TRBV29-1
CSVVDRGQGGYTF
TGCAGCGTCGTGGACAGGGGGCAGGGTGGCTACACCTTC
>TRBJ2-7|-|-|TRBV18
CASSPRKGSSYEQYF
TGTGCCAGCTCACCGAGAAAGGGGAGCTCCTACGAGCAGTACTTC
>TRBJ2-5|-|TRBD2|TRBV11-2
CASSFGLAQETQYF
TGTGCCAGCAGTTTCGGACTAGCACAAGAGACCCAGTACTTC
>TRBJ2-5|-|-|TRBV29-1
CSVGRGGNQETQYF
TGCAGCGTCGGACGTGGGGGGAACCAAGAGACCCAGTACTTC
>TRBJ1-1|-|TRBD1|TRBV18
CASSPGQARAEAFF
TGTGCCAGCTCACCGGGACAGGCGAGGGCTGAAGCTTTCTTT
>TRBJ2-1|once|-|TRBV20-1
CSASSGDSSYNEQFF
TGCAGTGCTAGTAGTGGGGATAGCTCCTACAATGAGCAGTTCTTC
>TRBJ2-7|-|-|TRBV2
CASRTDIAYEQYF
TGTGCCAGCAGGACTGACATTGCCTACGAGCAGTACTTC
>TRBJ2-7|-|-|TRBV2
CASKRDNYEQYF
TGTGCCAGCAAACGGGACAACTACGAGCAGTACTTC
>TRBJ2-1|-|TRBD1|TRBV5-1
CASSSTGGDEQFF
TGCGCCAGCAGCTCTACAGGGGGCGATGAGCAGTTCTTC
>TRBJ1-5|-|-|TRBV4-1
CASSQKGTLNQPQHF
TGCGCCAGCAGCCAGAAGGGGACCCTCAATCAGCCCCAGCATTTT
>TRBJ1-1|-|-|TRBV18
CASSPPVDVGGEAFF
TGTGCCAGCTCACCACCTGTTGATGTGGGGGGCGAAGCTTTCTTT
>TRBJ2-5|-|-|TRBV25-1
CASSEYRGGEETQYF
TGTGCCAGCAGTGAATACAGGGGAGGGGAAGAGACCCAGTACTTC